This paragraph reports one TCR beta chain. Original methodology: Reference gene primers were amplified, and this amplification served to estimate nucleated cell counts. TCRdb's table, derived via immunoSEQ multiplex PCR, lists solely in-frame clones and lacks some. The V and J calls and clone size come from that table; D and trimming were worked out from the DNA. The sample records tens of thousands of clones, roughly 74% being singletons. CDR3 length: 18 residues. J was trimmed by 4 bases and V by 4 bases; bases with no gene match: 14. Germline values: CDR1 SGHDT, CDR2 YYEEEE. The data were taken from a study of blood T cell repertoires in COVID-19. Whole-study context: From the United States, Italy and Spain came samples of acute and convalescent COVID-19. From T cells, B-cell-depleted T cells, or PBMCs came the material, which was cDNA or gDNA.

The specimen sequenced was peripheral blood. The V call is TRBV5-6, the J call TRBJ2-1; 10 nucleotides agree with TRBD2. The clonotype was recovered from a woman of 80 years or more with acute or convalescent COVID-19. The CDR3 coding sequence is TGTGCCAGCAGCAAGTATTTTGGGGGACTAGCGCATTACAATGAGCAGTTCTTC. Protein sequence: CASSKYFGGLAHYNEQFF.